This is a list of T cell receptor beta chains from one sample in a study of blood T cells in healthy people across ages. TCRdb recomputed calls from the 5' RACE reads with MiXCR, one row per CDR3 protein. This sample has about 640,000 distinct CDR3 sequences, with about 54% found just once. Sequencing was done on a sample of blood. The receptor set was obtained from a man in his sixties in good health. Both conserved end residues are part of each CDR3. D genes are given only for firm matches. Size tells how often a clone was seen (once, few, many) or the class of an expanded clone, and some rows leave it out.

CDR3,DNA,V,size,J,D
CASSQIPGQETQYF,TGTGCCAGCTCACAAATTCCGGGACAAGAGACCCAGTACTTC,TRBV18,-,TRBJ2-5,-
CASSQLQLGGEQYF,TGTGCCAGCAGCCAATTGCAGCTGGGGGGCGAGCAGTACTTC,TRBV3-1,-,TRBJ2-7,-
CSASNPSGVNEQYF,TGCAGTGCTAGTAACCCTAGCGGGGTGAACGAGCAGTACTTC,TRBV20-1,-,TRBJ2-7,TRBD2
CASSSGQGGTTQYF,TGTGCCAGCAGCTCGGGACAGGGGGGGACTACGCAGTATTTT,TRBV7-9,-,TRBJ2-3,TRBD1
CSVEGGEQGYEQYF,TGCAGCGTTGAAGGGGGGGAACAGGGGTACGAGCAGTACTTC,TRBV29-1,-,TRBJ2-7,-
CASSVTGTSGRDNEQFF,TGTGCCAGCAGCGTAACCGGGACTAGCGGGCGAGACAATGAGCAGTTCTTC,TRBV9,-,TRBJ2-1,TRBD2
CASSFVGGEGEQFF,TGTGCCAGCAGCTTCGTGGGAGGCGAGGGTGAGCAGTTCTTC,TRBV7-2,-,TRBJ2-1,-
CAISELGDTQYF,TGTGCCATCAGTGAATTGGGGGATACGCAGTATTTT,TRBV10-3,-,TRBJ2-3,-
CAIRRYRDSESYEQYF,TGTGCCATCAGACGTTACCGGGACAGCGAATCCTACGAGCAGTACTTC,TRBV10-3,-,TRBJ2-7,TRBD1
CASSDGQGEKLFF,TGTGCCAGCAGTGACGGACAGGGTGAAAAACTGTTTTTT,TRBV6-1,-,TRBJ1-4,TRBD1
CASSSPASGYNEQFF,TGCGCCAGCAGCTCCCCCGCGAGCGGATACAATGAGCAGTTCTTC,TRBV5-1,-,TRBJ2-1,-
CASSEAGIQETQYF,TGTGCCAGCAGTGAAGCGGGGATCCAAGAGACCCAGTACTTC,TRBV2,-,TRBJ2-5,-
CSVEGLNNIQYF,TGCAGCGTTGAAGGACTAAACAACATTCAGTACTTC,TRBV29-1,-,TRBJ2-4,-
CASSTDSFFTETQYF,TGTGCCAGCAGCACGGACAGCTTTTTCACAGAGACGCAGTATTTT,TRBV6-6,-,TRBJ2-3,-
CASSSDRGVPGEQYF,TGTGCCAGCAGCTCGGACAGGGGCGTCCCCGGCGAGCAGTACTTC,TRBV3-1,-,TRBJ2-7,TRBD1
CASSYAGGGGRTEAFF,TGTGCCAGCAGCTATGCTGGAGGGGGAGGTCGCACTGAAGCTTTCTTT,TRBV7-2,-,TRBJ1-1,-
CASSQALRVGEAFF,TGCGCCAGCAGCCAAGCACTCAGGGTGGGTGAAGCTTTCTTT,TRBV4-1,-,TRBJ1-1,-
CASSLARTGVGSGANVLTF,TGCGCCAGCAGCTTGGCCCGGACAGGGGTGGGCTCTGGGGCCAACGTCCTGACTTTC,TRBV5-1,-,TRBJ2-6,TRBD1
CASSVGPGTGSYEQYF,TGTGCCAGCAGCGTTGGGCCGGGGACAGGATCCTACGAGCAGTACTTC,TRBV7-9,-,TRBJ2-7,TRBD1
CSVLLKGGQSSYNEQFF,TGCAGCGTTCTACTGAAGGGGGGACAGAGCTCCTACAATGAGCAGTTCTTC,TRBV29-1,-,TRBJ2-1,-
CASSQGRSTLGGEQFF,TGCGCCAGCAGCCAGGGGAGGAGTACCCTGGGGGGTGAGCAGTTCTTC,TRBV4-1,-,TRBJ2-1,-
CASRWTGTGPYEQYF,TGTGCCAGCAGATGGACAGGGACGGGGCCCTACGAGCAGTACTTC,TRBV27,few,TRBJ2-7,TRBD1
CASSFDRGQGQPQHF,TGTGCCAGCAGCTTTGACAGGGGGCAAGGGCAGCCCCAGCATTTT,TRBV7-2,few,TRBJ1-5,TRBD1
CASSQPGRGETQYF,TGTGCCAGCAGCCAGCCCGGTCGGGGAGAGACCCAGTACTTC,TRBV14,-,TRBJ2-5,-
CSGKLAGGLNGQFF,TGCAGCGGGAAGTTAGCGGGGGGATTAAATGGGCAGTTCTTC,TRBV29-1,-,TRBJ2-1,TRBD2
CASSLSRAVDEQFF,TGTGCCAGCAGCTTATCTCGGGCGGTGGATGAGCAGTTCTTC,TRBV7-6,once,TRBJ2-1,-
CASSPGGTGSYEQYF,TGCGCCAGCAGCCCGGGCGGGACAGGGTCCTACGAACAGTACTTC,TRBV5-1,-,TRBJ2-4,TRBD1
CASSLIGQKDEQYF,TGCGCCAGCAGCTTGATAGGGCAGAAGGACGAGCAGTACTTC,TRBV5-1,few,TRBJ2-7,-
CATSLGNLGAGDTQYF,TGTGCCACCAGCCTAGGAAATTTGGGGGCGGGGGATACGCAGTATTTT,TRBV15,few,TRBJ2-3,-
CASTANPQETQYF,TGTGCCAGCACGGCTAACCCACAAGAGACCCAGTACTTC,TRBV2,-,TRBJ2-5,-
CSARAGNYGYTF,TGCAGTGCTAGGGCCGGGAACTATGGCTACACCTTC,TRBV20-1,few,TRBJ1-2,-
CASSHRLTGGNTEAFF,TGCGCCAGCAGCCACCGACTAACCGGGGGAAACACTGAAGCTTTCTTT,TRBV4-1,few,TRBJ1-1,-
CSARGRTGPSGETQYF,TGCAGTGCTAGAGGCCGGACAGGACCCAGCGGAGAGACCCAGTACTTC,TRBV20-1,-,TRBJ2-5,TRBD1
CASSYSGQGANGDEQFF,TGTGCCAGCAGTTATAGCGGGCAGGGGGCGAATGGCGATGAGCAGTTCTTC,TRBV6-5,-,TRBJ2-1,-
CASSSWGTGSGGYTF,TGTGCCAGCAGCTCCTGGGGGACAGGCTCGGGTGGCTACACCTTC,TRBV7-9,-,TRBJ1-2,TRBD1
CASRTTGVNEKLFF,TGTGCCAGCAGAACGACAGGGGTTAATGAAAAACTGTTTTTT,TRBV28,-,TRBJ1-4,TRBD1
CASRRDSSSYNEQFF,TGTGCCAGCAGGAGGGACTCGAGCTCCTACAATGAGCAGTTCTTC,TRBV7-2,few,TRBJ2-1,-
CAIRGPGDSTDTQYF,TGTGCCATCCGGGGACCTGGAGATAGCACAGATACGCAGTATTTT,TRBV12-3/TRBV12-4,-,TRBJ2-3,-
CSARRQSSTEAFF,TGCAGTGCTAGACGGCAGTCAAGCACTGAAGCTTTCTTT,TRBV20-1,-,TRBJ1-1,-
CASSYRQGAYEQYF,TGTGCCAGCAGTTATAGACAGGGAGCATACGAGCAGTACTTC,TRBV27,once,TRBJ2-7,TRBD1
CASSQDLGGVQETQYF,TGTGCCAGCAGCCAAGATCTGGGGGGGGTCCAAGAGACCCAGTACTTC,TRBV3-1,-,TRBJ2-5,TRBD2
CSVRTSGSDEQYF,TGCAGCGTGCGGACTAGCGGGAGTGACGAGCAGTACTTC,TRBV29-1,-,TRBJ2-7,TRBD2
CASSYGGQGQYF,TGTGCCAGCAGTTACGGGGGACAGGGTCAGTACTTC,TRBV6-2/TRBV6-3,-,TRBJ2-7,TRBD1